This T cell receptor beta chain was captured by sequencing in a study of T cell responses to AZD1222 COVID-19 vaccine. Clones were sequenced by immunoSEQ multiplex PCR, and TCRdb holds only the in-frame ones, with some missing. Of some 130,000 clones listed, just over 90% are singletons. The CDR3 spans 13 residues. The V end was cut by 6 bases, the J end by 6 bases, with 12 bases between. Per the germline V gene, CDR1 is MNHEY and CDR2 is SVGAGI. This clone came up a few times. Its antigen is currently unknown. Study-level points and caveats: The breadth and depth of Spike-specific TCRs increased once two AZD1222 doses had been given. Among spike-specific TCRs, nearly half reportedly target unmutated variant regions. Repertoire sampling occurred only after the peak T cell response.

The sequence was obtained from an adult who received the AZD1222 COVID-19 vaccine. Sequenced material: peripheral blood, taken 28 days after the second AZD1222 dose. This chain joins TRBV6-5 and TRBJ1-5; D unclear. CDR3 in DNA: TGTGCCAGCAGCCGGGGAGAACGTCAGCCCCAGCATTTT. Its protein product is CASSRGERQPQHF.